This is a list of T cell receptor beta chains from one sample in a study of blood T cell repertoires in COVID-19. Clones were read by immunoSEQ multiplex PCR, and TCRdb kept only the in-frame ones, dropping some. The top ten hold about 1.8% of the sample, which has about 140,000 clones, 75% to 90% seen once. Sequences were obtained from peripheral blood. The receptors shown here come from a woman aged 50 to 60 with acute or convalescent COVID-19. Each CDR3 is given without its conserved first and last residue. D genes are given only for firm matches. A row's size may be missing; if present it is once, few, many or a size class.

CDR3 | D | size | V
ASGLQTDYEQY | - | - | TRBV12-5
ASSEASVQTPSAQH | - | - | TRBV2
AWSRGYHGETQY | - | - | TRBV30
ASGGFSGTGELF | - | once | TRBV9
SAGDSYEQY | - | - | TRBV20-1
ASSSGTGRNTQY | TRBD1 | - | TRBV11-3
ASSDTGKDGYT | - | - | TRBV9
ASSYSLRGGPNEQF | - | - | TRBV6-5
ASSLMPLGANVLT | - | - | TRBV7-2
ASSYWQRGTLEQY | TRBD2 | once | TRBV6-5
APAPMNTEAF | - | - | TRBV19
ASSRDTNLNTEAF | - | - | TRBV19
ASGPGGGNTEAF | - | - | TRBV28
ASSPRTSFYNEQF | TRBD2 | - | TRBV5-1
ASSRQGANTGELF | TRBD1 | - | TRBV6-5
ASSLEWEKLF | - | - | TRBV28
ASTSRSSYNEQF | - | - | TRBV6-5
ASSGGLAGEVEQY | TRBD2 | - | TRBV19
ATRGATNEKLF | - | - | TRBV6-5
ASSPYDRDQETQY | TRBD1 | - | TRBV7-9
ASSRLAGGSSYNEQF | TRBD2 | - | TRBV25-1
ASSEQGARVSDEQY | TRBD1 | - | TRBV13
ASISEGLINTGELF | - | - | TRBV21-1
ASSYGNIPWGPNEKLF | - | - | TRBV19
SASDPRSSYNSPLH | - | - | TRBV20-1
ASSPGTGSTYEQY | TRBD1 | - | TRBV18
ASRYRDTEAF | - | - | TRBV2
ASSEWGDHTEAF | - | - | TRBV25-1
ASTVAGGLQETQY | TRBD2 | - | TRBV9
ASREGTSNYGYT | - | - | TRBV6-5
ASSQEPTGSGQPQH | - | - | TRBV4-2
ASSQEVAGSEAF | - | - | TRBV14